Included here is one T cell receptor beta chain sequence, with context. The antigen is unknown. Adults of Caucasian background living in Nashville, Tennessee made up all donors. This sample is drawn from a study of shared clonotypes between healthy human individuals. On the study more broadly: Each donor's CD8 memory used one plate, CD8 naive two, each CD4 subset three.

Trimming removed 4 bases from V and 6 bases from J, with 12 bases in between. Germline V gene sequence: CDR1 GTSNPN, CDR2 SVGIG (reference sequence). The CDR3 is made up of 12 amino acids. Study-level findings and limits: Donor scarcity curtailed the genetic and exposure-history diversity represented herein. What naive subsets generally showed was a larger estimated richness than memory subsets showed.

TCRdb keeps only in-frame clones here, not all; method: immunoSEQ multiplex PCR. In the table there are about 2.4 million clones, roughly nine tenths of which are singletons. The V call is TRBV30, the J call TRBJ1-2; D is perhaps TRBD1 (5 bases). This receptor was identified in a man younger than 35 in good health. The sequenced material came from naive CD4+ T cells sorted from blood. Subset given: CD45RA+ positively selected. This CDR3 reads CAWTGRSNGYTF. The DNA of the CDR3 is TGTGCCTGGACAGGGAGGTCTAATGGCTACACCTTC.